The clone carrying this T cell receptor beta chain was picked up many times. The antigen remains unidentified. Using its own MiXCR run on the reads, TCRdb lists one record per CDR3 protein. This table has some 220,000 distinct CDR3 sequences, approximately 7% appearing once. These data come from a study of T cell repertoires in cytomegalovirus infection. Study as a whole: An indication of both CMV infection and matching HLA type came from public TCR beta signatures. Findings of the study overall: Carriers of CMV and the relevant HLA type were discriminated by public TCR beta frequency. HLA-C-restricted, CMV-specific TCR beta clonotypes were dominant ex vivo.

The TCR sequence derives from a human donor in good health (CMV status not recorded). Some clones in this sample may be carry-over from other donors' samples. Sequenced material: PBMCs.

The CDR3 DNA follows: TGCGCCAGCAGCCAAGATAGAGGGGACGAGCAGTACTTC. Protein sequence: CASSQDRGDEQYF. This chain links TRBV4-3 with TRBJ2-7; D may correspond to TRBD1 or TRBD2 (5 bases each). The CDR3 is made up of 13 amino acids. The germline V gene has CDR1 LGHNA and CDR2 YSLEER. V shed 0 bases and J shed 5 bases, with 8 bases lying between them.